Below are 29 T cell receptor beta chains sequenced from a single sample in a study of radiotherapy plus CTLA-4 blockade in lung cancer. Profiling relied on immunoSEQ multiplex PCR, and the TCRdb table lists in-frame clones only, not all of them. This table holds roughly 25,000 clones, around 72% found once. Specimen: peripheral blood, collected from a patient treated with radiotherapy plus ipilimumab. Receptors originate from a human donor with non-small cell lung cancer who had stable disease on radiotherapy plus ipilimumab.

This rearrangement joins TRBV11-2 to TRBJ1-4; D is perhaps TRBD1 (5 bases). This CDR3 is built from 15 residues. The ends were cut back, 5 bases at V and 0 bases at J, with 10 bases in the middle. Germline CDR1 is SGHAT and CDR2 is FQNNGV. CDR3 loop: CASSQGPSTNEKLFF. For the CDR3, the DNA is TGTGCCAGCAGCCAGGGCCCATCAACTAATGAAAAACTGTTTTTT.

The chain carries TRBV7-9 and TRBJ2-1; no definite D call. The CDR3 loop spans 12 amino acids. V was pared by 1 base and J by 5 bases, with 3 bases between. Germline V gives CDR1 SEHNR, CDR2 FQNEAQ (reference sequence). The CDR3 is CASSLGNNEQFF. The CDR3 DNA follows: TGTGCCAGCAGCTTAGGGAACAATGAGCAGTTCTTC.

The chain joins TRBV28 to TRBJ1-4; perhaps TRBD1 as D (5 bases). The V end was cut by 2 bases, the J end by 4 bases, with 8 bases between. The CDR3 sequence is 14 residues long. Germline V gene lookup returns CDR1 MDHEN and CDR2 SYDVKM. CDR3 sequence (DNA): TGTGCCAGCAGTTTACGACAGCATAATGAAAAACTGTTTTTT. Its translation: CASSLRQHNEKLFF.

This chain links TRBV9 with TRBJ2-7, with 7 positions matching TRBD2. V lost 7 bases and J lost 4; bases outside the gene matches: 2. Germline V gene sequence: CDR1 SGDLS, CDR2 YYNGEE. This CDR3 has 11 amino acids. CDR3: CASGTIYEQYF. As DNA, the CDR3 is TGTGCCAGCGGGACTATATACGAGCAGTACTTC.

This clone was detected only a few times. This sequence joins TRBV11-1 and TRBJ2-3, with no clear D. The CDR3 contains 14 residues. Trimming shortened V by 1 base and J by 4 bases, and 9 bases separated the two germline ends. Germline assignment: CDR1 SGHAT and CDR2 FQDESV (reference sequence). CDR3 DNA sequence: TGTGCCAGCAGCTTAGGAGGATTTGCAGATACGCAGTATTTT. Its protein product is CASSLGGFADTQYF.

The chain recombines TRBV10-3 with TRBJ2-1; 9 nucleotides agree with TRBD1. CDR1 is ENHRY and CDR2 is SYGVKD in the germline V gene. The CDR3 totals 15 residues. Trimming at V came to 6 bases and at J to 8 bases, leaving 11 bases not matched to a gene. CDR3 sequence: CAIRAPGQGVDEQFF. CDR3 nucleotides: TGTGCCATCAGAGCCCCGGGACAGGGCGTAGATGAGCAGTTCTTC.

The V and J genes are TRBV27 and TRBJ2-7; D gene uncertain. The CDR3 consists of 12 residues. The V gene lost 4 bases and the J gene lost 9 bases, with 13 bases spanning the gap. Germline V lookup: CDR1 MNHEY, CDR2 SMNVEV (reference sequence). The CDR3 reads CASSSNHVRQYF. The CDR3 coding sequence is TGTGCCAGCAGTTCAAACCATGTACGGCAGTACTTC.

The chain recombines TRBV4-1 with TRBJ1-2; D not certain. Germline V gene lookup returns CDR1 MGHRA and CDR2 YSYEKL. This CDR3 spans 16 amino acids. V lost 1 base to trimming and J lost 4 bases, with 16 bases between them. The CDR3 DNA reads as TGCGCCAGCAGCCAAGGAACCACGGGCAGCCTCTATGGCTACACCTTC. Encoded protein: CASSQGTTGSLYGYTF.

This chain connects TRBV27 to TRBJ2-1; 7 bases match TRBD2. This CDR3 contains 17 residues. Trimming at V came to 3 bases and at J to 2 bases, leaving 10 bases not matched to a gene. CDR1 is MNHEY, CDR2 SMNVEV, per germline (reference sequence). CDR3 coding DNA: TGTGCCAGCAGTTTGCGATCCCTCCGGGGGGCCTACAATGAGCAGTTCTTC. This encodes CASSLRSLRGAYNEQFF.

The chain recombines TRBV2 with TRBJ1-5, with TRBD1 identical over 8 bases. The CDR3 sequence is 13 residues long. The V segment lost 4 bases and the J segment 6 bases; nucleotides outside the gene matches: 2. Germline assignment: CDR1 SNHLY and CDR2 FYNNEI. The CDR3 coding sequence is TGTGCCAGCAGTGGACAGGGGTTTCAGCCCCAGCATTTT. Translated, it gives CASSGQGFQPQHF. The full variable domain, rest sourced from reference TRBV2 and TRBJ1-5, is EPEVTQTPSHQVTQMGQEVILRCVPISNHLYFYWYRQILGQKVEFLVSFYNNEISEKSEIFDDQFSVERPDGSNFTLKIRSTKLEDSAMYFCASSGQGFQPQHFGDGTRLSIL.

The chain couples TRBV28 to TRBJ1-2; a weak D match, TRBD1 (5 bases). V lost 3 bases and J lost 5, with 19 bases in between. The CDR3 spans 16 residues. Germline assignment: CDR1 MDHEN and CDR2 SYDVKM. CDR3 in amino acids: CASSFAGGALSYGYTF. The CDR3 region has the DNA TGTGCCAGCAGTTTCGCGGGGGGAGCGCTGTCATATGGCTACACCTTC.

The sample holds one count of this clone. The chain carries TRBV20-1 and TRBJ2-2; D is unresolved. This CDR3 is built from 10 residues. Trimming took off 3 bases at V and 4 bases at J, with 0 bases between the two ends. Germline V gene sequence: CDR1 DFQATT, CDR2 SNEGSKA (reference sequence). CDR3 DNA sequence: TGCAGTGCTAGCACCGGGGAGCTGTTTTTT. Translating it yields CSASTGELFF.

The V gene is TRBV19, the J gene TRBJ1-5; D perhaps matches TRBD1 (5 bases). The CDR3 length is 14 residues. Germline lookup yields CDR1 LNHDA and CDR2 SQIVND (reference sequence). Trimming removed 7 bases at V and 9 bases at J, with 19 bases between. Here the CDR3 DNA reads TGTGCCAGTAAGGGACCAGTGGGTCACAGGCCCCAGCATTTT. It translates to CASKGPVGHRPQHF. Supplemented by reference TRBV19 and TRBJ1-5, the full variable domain reads DGGITQSPKYLFRKEGQNVTLSCEQNLNHDAMYWYRQDPGQGLRLIYYSQIVNDFQKGDIAEGYSVSREKKESFPLTVTSAQKNPTAFYLCASKGPVGHRPQHFGDGTRLSIL.

The V call is TRBV29-1, the J call TRBJ2-3, with no clear D. CDR1 and CDR2 from the germline V gene are SQVTM and ANQGSEA. Trimming pared 3 bases from V and 0 bases from J, leaving 4 bases between. CDR3 length: 12 amino acids. This CDR3 reads CSVDISTDTQYF. CDR3 in DNA: TGCAGCGTTGACATTAGCACAGATACGCAGTATTTT.

The chain is built from TRBV18 and TRBJ2-1; 9 bases agree with TRBD1. Germline-derived CDR1 and CDR2 are KGHSH and LQKENI. The CDR3 runs 17 residues. The ends lost 1 base at V and 3 bases at J; junction bases unmatched: 7. The CDR3: CASSPRGTGHDYNEQFF. Here the CDR3 DNA reads TGTGCCAGCTCACCACGAGGGACAGGGCATGACTACAATGAGCAGTTCTTC.

This chain uses TRBV2 with TRBJ2-7; 11 bases are a match to TRBD2. The CDR3 has 15 residues. Germline assignment: CDR1 SNHLY and CDR2 FYNNEI. J was trimmed by 3 bases and V by 6 bases; bases with no gene match: 7. CDR3 sequence (DNA): TGTGCCAGCAGCGCCGAGGGACTAGCGGTCTACGAGCAGTACTTC. This translates into CASSAEGLAVYEQYF.

The CDR3 DNA reads as TGTGCCAGCAGCAGACCGGGGACTAGCGGGATCGGCGAGCAGTACTTC. Its protein is CASSRPGTSGIGEQYF. V is TRBV9 and J is TRBJ2-7; 13 bases are shared with TRBD2. CDR1 SGDLS and CDR2 YYNGEE come from the germline V gene. This CDR3 has 16 amino acids. J was trimmed by 6 bases and V by 4 bases; bases with no gene match: 10.

The chain links TRBV6-1 to TRBJ1-1; the D is unclear. Germline assignment: CDR1 MNHNS and CDR2 SASEGT. The germline V and J ends were trimmed by 3 bases and 6 bases, with 17 bases remaining between them. The CDR3 totals 15 residues. The CDR3 DNA is TGTGCCAGCAGTGACTATCCAGATGCCCGGCCTGAAGCTTTCTTT. This sequence encodes CASSDYPDARPEAFF.

The V call is TRBV6-5, the J call TRBJ2-4; tentatively, D is TRBD1 (5 bases). V lost 7 bases to trimming and J lost 1 base, with 14 bases between them. Per germline, CDR1 MNHEY and CDR2 SVGAGI. This CDR3 comprises 15 residues. The CDR3 reads CASTAPQGAKNIQYF. CDR3 in DNA: TGTGCCAGCACCGCCCCCCAGGGTGCCAAAAACATTCAGTACTTC.

V and J are TRBV5-1 and TRBJ2-1; D uncertain. From germline, CDR1 is SGHRS and CDR2 YFSETQ. The CDR3 loop spans 11 amino acids. The V and J ends lost 1 base and 4 bases respectively, with 0 bases between them. The CDR3 sequence: CASSLYNEQFF. The CDR3 DNA reads as TGCGCCAGCAGCTTGTACAATGAGCAGTTCTTC.

This sequence joins TRBV5-1 and TRBJ2-3, with 10 nucleotides matching TRBD2. Germline-derived CDR1 and CDR2 are SGHRS and YFSETQ. The CDR3 has 16 residues. V lost 3 bases and J lost 4; bases outside the gene matches: 8. The DNA for the CDR3 is TGCGCCAGCAGCTCGGCCGGGACTAGCGTTGCAGATACGCAGTATTTT. Translated: CASSSAGTSVADTQYF.

This clone was seen only a few times. The chain recombines TRBV5-4 with TRBJ2-7, with a weak D call TRBD1 (6 bases). The CDR3 is 16 residues long. The germline V gene has CDR1 SGHNT and CDR2 YYREEE (reference sequence). Trimming removed 4 bases from V and 3 bases from J, with 20 bases in between. The CDR3 loop is CASSEGDPRRLYEQYF. CDR3 DNA sequence: TGTGCCAGCAGCGAGGGGGATCCTCGGCGTCTCTACGAGCAGTACTTC.

The V and J genes are TRBV18 and TRBJ2-3, with D unclear. The germline V and J ends were trimmed by 2 bases and 2 bases, with 8 bases remaining between them. The CDR3 is 14 amino acids. Germline assignment: CDR1 KGHSH and CDR2 LQKENI. This CDR3 is CASSPGVVTDTQYF. The CDR3 DNA is TGTGCCAGCTCACCAGGGGTCGTCACAGATACGCAGTATTTT.

The chain joins TRBV28 to TRBJ2-7; the D is unclear. Germline V gene sequence: CDR1 MDHEN, CDR2 SYDVKM. V lost 7 bases and J 3 bases, leaving 10 bases between the germline ends. The CDR3 has 12 residues. The CDR3 reads CASNGRLYEQYF. In nucleotides, the CDR3 is TGTGCCAGCAATGGACGGCTCTACGAGCAGTACTTC.

The chain uses TRBV7-2 and TRBJ1-1, with D hard to call. Germline V gene lookup returns CDR1 SGHTA and CDR2 FQGNSA. This CDR3 spans 14 amino acids. V was shortened by 2 bases and J by 1 base, with 8 bases between the two germline ends. In DNA, the CDR3 is TGTGCCAGCAGCTTAACGTTGGGGAACACTGAAGCTTTCTTT. It specifies CASSLTLGNTEAFF.

This clone appeared a single time. J is TRBJ2-7 and V is TRBV4-2; D is perhaps TRBD2 (6 bases). The CDR3 contains 15 residues. Trimming took off 1 base at V and 3 bases at J, with 13 bases between the two ends. Germline loops: CDR1 LGHNA, CDR2 YNFKEQ. CDR3 amino acids: CASSQAYGSGYEQYF. CDR3 nucleotide sequence: TGTGCCAGCAGCCAAGCGTACGGGAGTGGCTACGAGCAGTACTTC.

J is TRBJ1-1 and V is TRBV5-1, with 8 bases that match TRBD1. The trim removed 4 bases at V and 5 bases at J, leaving 7 bases unmatched. There are 14 residues in the CDR3. In germline, CDR1 is SGHRS, CDR2 YFSETQ. CDR3 bases: TGCGCCAGCAGCAAGGACAGGGTCTGGACTGAAGCTTTCTTT. It codes for CASSKDRVWTEAFF.

This chain joins TRBV19 and TRBJ1-1; TRBD1 aligns across 8 bases. From germline, CDR1 is LNHDA and CDR2 SQIVND (reference sequence). The CDR3 consists of 16 residues. J gave up 1 base and V 5 bases, and 9 bases lay outside the gene matches. CDR3 in DNA: TGTGCCAGTAGTCCAAACCAGGGACAGGAGAACACTGAAGCTTTCTTT. Protein product: CASSPNQGQENTEAFF.

V and J are TRBV27 and TRBJ2-1; D possibly corresponds to TRBD2 (5 bases). The V end lost 2 bases, the J end lost 10 bases, and 12 bases lay between the germline ends. The CDR3 has 13 residues. Per the germline V gene, CDR1 is MNHEY and CDR2 is SMNVEV (reference sequence). Here the CDR3 DNA reads TGTGCCAGCAGTTTAGGTAGCGAGCGAGAGCAGTTCTTC. Translating it yields CASSLGSEREQFF.